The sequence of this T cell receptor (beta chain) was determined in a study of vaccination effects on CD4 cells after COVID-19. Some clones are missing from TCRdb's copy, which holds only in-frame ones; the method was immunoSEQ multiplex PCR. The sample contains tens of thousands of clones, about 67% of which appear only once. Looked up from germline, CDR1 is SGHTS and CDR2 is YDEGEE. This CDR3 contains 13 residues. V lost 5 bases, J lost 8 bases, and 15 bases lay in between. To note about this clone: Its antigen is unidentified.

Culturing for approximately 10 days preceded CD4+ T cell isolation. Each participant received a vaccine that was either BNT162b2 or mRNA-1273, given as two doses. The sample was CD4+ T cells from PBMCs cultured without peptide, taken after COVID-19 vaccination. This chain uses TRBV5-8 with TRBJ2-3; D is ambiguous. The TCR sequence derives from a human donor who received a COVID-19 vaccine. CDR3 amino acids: CASRKHPDGTQYF. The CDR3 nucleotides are TGTGCCAGCAGAAAACACCCGGACGGTACGCAGTATTTT.